The 30 T cell receptor beta chains presented below share a single source sample, sequenced in a study of identical twins. TCRdb processed the 5' RACE reads anew with MiXCR; each CDR3 protein has one entry. The profile covers some 270,000 distinct CDR3 sequences, with 6.5% to 9.5% appearing a single time and less than 4% taken by the ten largest. These records were also assigned to another study, of yellow fever vaccine responses in identical twins.

Source material: CD8+ T cells sorted from blood. These receptor sequences come from a woman between 18 and 29 years old in good health.

There are many counts of this clonotype. The rearrangement links TRBV11-2 to TRBJ2-5, with 8 bases that match TRBD2. Germline CDR1 reads SGHAT; CDR2 reads FQNNGV. V shed 5 bases and J 2 bases; nucleotides not matched to a gene: 13. The CDR3 totals 17 residues. The CDR3 DNA is TGTGCCAGCAGCCCCGAATGGGTTAGCGGGGTACAAGAGACCCAGTACTTC. Translation gives CASSPEWVSGVQETQYF.

This clonotype was seen at least ten times. The CDR3 reads CASSLSKPKAFF. The CDR3 DNA reads TGTGCCAGCAGTCTATCTAAGCCGAAAGCTTTCTTT. J is TRBJ1-1 and V is TRBV7-9, with D unclear. Trimming stripped 6 bases from V and 9 bases from J, with 14 bases between. The CDR3 spans 12 residues. Germline CDR1 SEHNR, CDR2 FQNEAQ (reference sequence).

At least ten counts were recorded for this clonotype. This chain connects TRBV12-3 or TRBV12-4 to TRBJ2-3; no reliable D call. This CDR3 is 14 amino acids long. The V end was cut by 4 bases, the J end by 1 base, with 9 bases between. Here the CDR3 reads CASSWASRTDTQYF. CDR3 bases: TGTGCCAGCAGTTGGGCATCCCGCACAGATACGCAGTATTTT.

This clonotype was observed at least ten times. The J gene is TRBJ2-2, the V gene TRBV27, with D perhaps matching TRBD1 or TRBD2 (5 bases each). Trimming cost V 3 bases and J 0 bases, with 8 bases left between them. From germline, CDR1 is MNHEY and CDR2 SMNVEV (reference sequence). This CDR3 is 15 amino acids long. CDR3 protein: CASSFQGANTGELFF. CDR3 in DNA: TGTGCCAGCAGTTTCCAGGGAGCGAACACCGGGGAGCTGTTTTTT.

This clonotype has only a few counts. CDR3 region: CASSTPRTSGYNEQFF. DNA of the CDR3: TGTGCCAGCAGCACCCCTCGGACTAGCGGATACAATGAGCAGTTCTTC. The chain recombines TRBV9 with TRBJ2-1; TRBD2 matches 10 bases. In germline, CDR1 is SGDLS, CDR2 YYNGEE. J was trimmed by 4 bases and V by 4 bases; bases with no gene match: 8. This CDR3 is 16 amino acids long.

This chain links TRBV3-1 with TRBJ2-2; 8 bases are a match to TRBD2. CDR3 length: 22 amino acids. Germline V gives CDR1 LGHDT, CDR2 YNNKEL (reference sequence). V shed 4 bases, J shed 1 base, and the junction held 23 bases outside the gene matches. CDR3: CASSPEPGLDLEGALNTGELFF. CDR3 in DNA: TGTGCCAGCAGCCCGGAACCGGGACTAGACCTCGAGGGTGCGTTGAACACCGGGGAGCTGTTTTTT.

This clonotype was seen a single time. A junction boundary mismatches the germline segment, possibly from a read error. The chain couples TRBV6-4 to TRBJ2-3; D possibly corresponds to TRBD2 (5 bases). The CDR3 length is 16 residues. Germline-derived CDR1 and CDR2 are MRHNA and SNTAGT. CDR3: CASGDSRVFSTDTQYF. The CDR3 bases are TGTGCCAGCGGTGACTCGAGGGTTTTTAGCACAGATACGCAGTATTTT.

The V gene is TRBV3-1, the J gene TRBJ2-5; D perhaps matches TRBD2 (5 bases). This CDR3 is built from 16 residues. Germline-derived CDR1 and CDR2 are LGHDT and YNNKEL (reference sequence). The germline V and J ends were trimmed by 0 bases and 6 bases, with 17 bases remaining between them. CDR3 sequence: CASSQDPVPTTKTQYF. CDR3 nucleotides: TGTGCCAGCAGCCAAGATCCCGTCCCTACGACTAAGACCCAGTACTTC.

Many counts were recorded for this clonotype. This sequence joins TRBV20-1 and TRBJ2-1; the D gene is possibly TRBD2 (5 bases). The CDR3 totals 16 residues. With 6 bases removed from V and 0 bases from J, the gap between germline ends came to 18 bases. Germline assignment: CDR1 DFQATT and CDR2 SNEGSKA (reference sequence). CDR3 sequence: CSASGGIRSSYNEQFF. In DNA, the CDR3 is TGCAGTGCCTCAGGAGGAATCCGGAGCTCCTACAATGAGCAGTTCTTC.

This clonotype came up a few times. The chain recombines TRBV27 with TRBJ1-2; 9 bases match TRBD1. CDR3 length equals 14 residues. J was trimmed by 6 bases and V by 5 bases; bases with no gene match: 7. Germline CDR1 and CDR2: MNHEY and SMNVEV (reference sequence). This CDR3 is CASSETGGGHGYTF. CDR3 nucleotides: TGTGCCAGCAGTGAAACAGGGGGCGGGCATGGCTACACCTTC.

This clonotype was counted between two and nine times. The rearrangement links TRBV2 to TRBJ2-7, with 12 bases that match TRBD2. Germline V gives CDR1 SNHLY, CDR2 FYNNEI. This CDR3 contains 16 residues. V lost 7 bases and J lost 0; bases outside the gene matches: 7. CDR3 protein: CASNNGLAGSSYEQYF. CDR3 nucleotides: TGTGCCAGCAACAATGGACTAGCGGGGAGCTCCTACGAGCAGTACTTC.

In this sample, this clonotype turned up a few times. V and J are TRBV6-5 and TRBJ2-3; D uncertain. CDR1 MNHEY and CDR2 SVGAGI come from the germline V gene. This CDR3 spans 16 amino acids. V was shortened by 0 bases and J by 0 bases, with 10 bases between the two germline ends. The CDR3 sequence is CASSYSVSASTDTQYF. The DNA for the CDR3 is TGTGCCAGCAGTTACTCGGTTTCAGCGAGCACAGATACGCAGTATTTT.

This clonotype was found many times. The chain couples TRBV7-9 to TRBJ2-1, with 11 nucleotides matching TRBD2. J gave up 9 bases and V 4 bases, and 8 bases lay outside the gene matches. The CDR3 is 15 residues long. Per germline, CDR1 SEHNR and CDR2 FQNEAQ (reference sequence). The CDR3 region has the DNA TGTGCCAGCAGCTCAGAAGGGACTAGCGGAGCTGAGCAGTTCTTC. This gives the protein CASSSEGTSGAEQFF.

This clonotype was picked up a small number of times. V usage is TRBV5-1 and J usage is TRBJ2-2; 7 bases are shared with TRBD2. Unmatched junction bases numbered 5, after V lost 2 bases and J lost 1 base. The CDR3 is 16 residues long. The germline CDR1 and CDR2 sequences are SGHRS and YFSETQ. The DNA for the CDR3 is TGCGCCAGCAGCTTAACGGGGGGATTGAACACCGGGGAGCTGTTTTTT. Protein: CASSLTGGLNTGELFF.

The rearrangement links TRBV11-2 to TRBJ2-4; D not resolved. V lost 1 base to trimming and J lost 7 bases, with 11 bases between them. The length of the CDR3 is 14 residues. Germline assignment: CDR1 SGHAT and CDR2 FQNNGV. As DNA, the CDR3 is TGTGCCAGCAGCTTAGCGGGTCCCGGGAACATTCAGTACTTC. This encodes CASSLAGPGNIQYF. Using reference TRBV11-2 and TRBJ2-4 for the parts outside the CDR3, the full variable domain is EAGVAQSPRYKIIEKRQSVAFWCNPISGHATLYWYQQILGQGPKLLIQFQNNGVVDDSQLPKDRFSAERLKGVDSTLKIQPAKLEDSAVYLCASSLAGPGNIQYFGAGTRLSVL.

This clonotype was recorded many times. This chain uses TRBV4-2 with TRBJ2-3; D may correspond to TRBD1 or TRBD2 (5 bases each). Germline loops: CDR1 LGHNA, CDR2 YNFKEQ. CDR3 size: 15 residues. V was trimmed by 1 base and J by 4 bases, leaving 12 bases between them. Written as DNA, the CDR3 is TGTGCCAGCAGCCAAGTGCCTCGGGGCGCAGATACGCAGTATTTT. As protein: CASSQVPRGADTQYF.

This clonotype showed up many times. The chain uses TRBV7-9 and TRBJ2-2; TRBD2 matches at 11 bases. Trimming at V came to 5 bases and at J to 6 bases, leaving 8 bases not matched to a gene. This CDR3 comprises 16 residues. CDR1 is SEHNR, CDR2 FQNEAQ, per germline (reference sequence). CDR3 in amino acids: CASSELAGDRPGELFF. The CDR3, as DNA: TGTGCCAGCAGCGAACTAGCGGGAGATCGTCCCGGGGAGCTGTTTTTT.

The chain recombines TRBV29-1 with TRBJ2-7; TRBD1 aligns across 9 bases. The CDR3 covers 14 residues. Germline assignment: CDR1 SQVTM and CDR2 ANQGSEA. Losses at the gene ends were 1 base for V and 4 bases for J; bases not matched to a gene: 5. The DNA of the CDR3 is TGCAGCGTTGAAGGGGGACAGGGTCTGTACGAGCAGTACTTC. Protein: CSVEGGQGLYEQYF.

At least ten counts were recorded for this clonotype. The chain combines TRBV20-1 with TRBJ2-3, with 9 bases identical to TRBD2. There are 16 residues in the CDR3. Trimming took 2 bases from V and 4 from J; bases not matched to a gene: 10. Per germline, CDR1 DFQATT and CDR2 SNEGSKA (reference sequence). The CDR3 bases are TGCAGTGCTAGACCAGGACTAGCGAGTGGGGCAGATACGCAGTATTTT. As protein: CSARPGLASGADTQYF.

This clonotype was picked up many times. This chain connects TRBV7-9 to TRBJ2-7; a weak D match, TRBD1 (5 bases). Germline CDR1 and CDR2: SEHNR and FQNEAQ (reference sequence). The CDR3 contains 14 residues. V dropped 7 bases and J dropped 1 base, with 14 bases sitting between them. CDR3 sequence: CASTWFQGSYEQYF. CDR3 bases: TGTGCCAGCACCTGGTTCCAGGGATCCTACGAGCAGTACTTC.

At least ten counts were recorded for this clonotype. This rearrangement joins TRBV27 to TRBJ2-4; 7 nucleotides agree with TRBD2. J lost 8 bases, V lost 7 bases, and 5 bases had no gene match. Per the germline V gene, CDR1 is MNHEY and CDR2 is SMNVEV (reference sequence). This CDR3 has 12 amino acids. CDR3 coding DNA: TGTGCCAGCACCGATGGGGGGGACATTCAGTACTTC. This sequence encodes CASTDGGDIQYF.

This clonotype occurred a few times. The chain has TRBV27 and TRBJ1-2; a possible D gene is TRBD1 (5 bases). The CDR3 covers 15 residues. Between the trimmed V and J ends, which lost 1 base and 3 bases, there was a span of 12 bases. Germline V gives CDR1 MNHEY, CDR2 SMNVEV (reference sequence). CDR3 protein: CASSLLGLGDYGYTF. The CDR3, as DNA: TGTGCCAGCAGTTTATTGGGACTCGGCGACTATGGCTACACCTTC.

This clonotype was detected only a few times. V gene TRBV5-6 combines with J gene TRBJ2-2; D may be TRBD1 or TRBD2 (5 bases each). CDR3 length: 15 amino acids. The germline V gene has CDR1 SGHDT and CDR2 YYEEEE. Trimming shortened V by 3 bases and J by 0 bases, and 9 bases separated the two germline ends. The CDR3 bases are TGTGCCAGCAGCTGGGACCGCACGAACACCGGGGAGCTGTTTTTT. Protein sequence: CASSWDRTNTGELFF.

This clonotype has ten or more counts. The chain joins TRBV24-1 to TRBJ2-1; D is undetermined. Deletions cut 4 bases from V and 9 bases from J, with 6 bases between. CDR3 length: 11 residues. Germline CDR1 reads KGHDR; CDR2 reads SFDVKD. The CDR3 coding sequence is TGTGCCACCAGTGACCCCCCTGAGCAGTTCTTC. Its translation: CATSDPPEQFF.

This clonotype came up a few times. The chain combines TRBV6-2 or TRBV6-3 with TRBJ2-2; unclear D gene. CDR3 size: 13 residues. The V end was cut by 0 bases, the J end by 5 bases, with 4 bases between. The germline V gene has CDR1 MNHEY and CDR2 SVGEGT. CDR3 DNA: TGTGCCAGCAGTTACTCATGGACCGGGGAGCTGTTTTTT. Its translation is CASSYSWTGELFF.

This clonotype was seen more than once but under ten times. The chain employs TRBV5-1 and TRBJ1-2; D not certain. Trimming removed 0 bases at V and 0 bases at J, with 9 bases between. Germline CDR1 reads SGHRS; CDR2 reads YFSETQ. The CDR3 consists of 15 residues. The CDR3 nucleotides read TGCGCCAGCAGCTTGGTCGAATCTGCTAACTATGGCTACACCTTC. It specifies CASSLVESANYGYTF.

The CDR3 DNA follows: TGTGCCACCAGTGACAGACAGGGGGTGTTCAATGAGCAGTTCTTC. Protein product: CATSDRQGVFNEQFF. V is TRBV24-1 and J is TRBJ2-1, with 9 positions matching TRBD1. The CDR3 contains 15 residues. V lost 4 bases and J lost 6; bases outside the gene matches: 6. CDR1 is KGHDR and CDR2 is SFDVKD in the germline V gene.

The rearrangement joins TRBV6-1 to TRBJ2-5, with 12 positions matching TRBD2. This CDR3 is 15 amino acids long. J lost 9 bases, V lost 6 bases, and 11 bases had no gene match. Germline CDR1 and CDR2: MNHNS and SASEGT. The CDR3 region is CASRETSGGPWAQYF. The CDR3 DNA sequence: TGTGCCAGCAGAGAAACTAGCGGGGGGCCGTGGGCCCAGTACTTC.

This clonotype was seen a handful of times. J is TRBJ2-6 and V is TRBV29-1; D may be TRBD1 or TRBD2 (6 bases each). This CDR3 has 19 amino acids. Germline-derived CDR1 and CDR2 are SQVTM and ANQGSEA. V gave up 0 bases and J gave up 2 bases, with 20 bases separating them. The CDR3 bases are TGCAGCGTTGAAGATCCCCGGGACACCCGGGGGACTGGGGCCAACGTCCTGACTTTC. As protein: CSVEDPRDTRGTGANVLTF.

This clonotype was detected ten times or more. The CDR3 spells CASSQTGPETQYF. CDR3 nucleotide sequence: TGTGCCAGCAGCCAAACCGGGCCAGAGACCCAGTACTTC. The V and J genes are TRBV4-2 and TRBJ2-5; no firm D call. The germline CDR1 and CDR2 sequences are LGHNA and YNFKEQ. The CDR3 extends over 13 amino acids. V was pared by 2 bases and J by 4 bases, with 8 bases between.